These 25 T cell receptor beta chains originate from one sample sequenced in a study of T cells after yellow fever vaccination (dated by TCRdb to between 2018 and 2020). The treatment or condition label corresponds to: live attenuated yellow fever vaccine strain. The method behind the library was 5' RACE. For sequencing, an Illumina NovaSeq 6000 was employed. TCRdb reanalyzed the raw reads on its own, using fastp at Q25 for trimming and MiXCR for clone calling, and kept in-frame beta chains. Every CDR3 protein is listed once, alongside the most common genes and DNA of its rows. This sample gives hundreds of thousands of distinct CDR3 sequences in total; under 9% of them show up just once. The biggest ten clones account for about 3.7% of the sample. This material consisted of CD4+ T cells sorted from PBMCs, taken 5 days after the yellow fever booster vaccination. These receptors were obtained from a man aged 18 to 29 who received the YFV17D yellow fever vaccine.

At least ten counts were recorded for this clonotype. The chain combines TRBV12-3 or TRBV12-4 with TRBJ2-1; D uncertain. Trimming took off 3 bases at V and 1 base at J, with 7 bases between the two ends. The CDR3 contains 14 residues. CDR3 coding DNA: TGTGCCAGCAGTTTCATGGTTTCCTACAATGAGCAGTTCTTC. This gives the protein CASSFMVSYNEQFF.

This clonotype was counted a few times. The V gene is TRBV20-1, the J gene TRBJ1-2, with D possibly being TRBD1 (6 bases). The V and J ends lost 6 bases and 4 bases respectively, with 21 bases between them. Germline assignment: CDR1 DFQATT and CDR2 SNEGSKA (reference sequence). CDR3 size: 15 residues. CDR3 nucleotide sequence: TGCAGTGCCCCAGGACAGCCCACCCCCGGCTATGGCTACACCTTC. It encodes CSAPGQPTPGYGYTF.

This clonotype was observed a handful of times. The chain couples TRBV30 to TRBJ2-7; tentative D call: TRBD2 (7 bases). Germline-derived CDR1 and CDR2 are GTSNPN and SVGIG (reference sequence). The CDR3 is 14 residues long. V shed 2 bases and J shed 2 bases, with 13 bases lying between them. The CDR3 region has the DNA TGTGCCTGGAGTTGGGCGGGGGCGGCCTACGAGCAGTACTTC. It translates to CAWSWAGAAYEQYF.

In this sample, this clonotype turned up many times. The chain carries TRBV4-3 and TRBJ2-7; 9 positions agree with TRBD1. The CDR3 length is 15 residues. V lost 3 bases and J lost 1; bases outside the gene matches: 4. Germline CDR1 LGHNA, CDR2 YSLEER. In DNA, the CDR3 is TGCGCCAGCAGCCAGGACAGGGGATTTTCCTACGAGCAGTACTTC. Translating gives CASSQDRGFSYEQYF.

V is TRBV28 and J is TRBJ1-5, with D uncertain. Germline V gene sequence: CDR1 MDHEN, CDR2 SYDVKM. The CDR3 consists of 14 residues. V lost 6 bases, J lost 2 bases, and 11 bases lay in between. CDR3 residues: CASRRDIGNQPQHF. The CDR3 DNA reads as TGTGCCAGCAGGCGCGACATAGGCAATCAGCCCCAGCATTTT.

The J gene is TRBJ1-4, the V gene TRBV5-4; D is undetermined. This CDR3 is 17 amino acids long. Germline-derived CDR1 and CDR2 are SGHNT and YYREEE (reference sequence). The V gene lost 0 bases and the J gene lost 5 bases, with 17 bases spanning the gap. CDR3 sequence (DNA): TGTGCCAGCAGCTTGGCTTCTTTTAAAGGAGGGAATGAAAAACTGTTTTTT. This sequence encodes CASSLASFKGGNEKLFF.

The chain joins TRBV7-9 to TRBJ2-5, with D perhaps TRBD1 (6 bases). Trimming shortened V by 2 bases and J by 3 bases, and 19 bases separated the two germline ends. Germline V gene lookup returns CDR1 SEHNR and CDR2 FQNEAQ (reference sequence). This CDR3 has 17 residues. The CDR3 here is CASSLWASGRGEETQYF. CDR3 nucleotide sequence: TGTGCCAGCAGCTTATGGGCCTCGGGCAGGGGAGAAGAGACCCAGTACTTC.

This clonotype has at least ten counts. The chain carries TRBV28 and TRBJ1-4, with D maybe TRBD1 (5 bases). This CDR3 is built from 17 residues. Trimming took off 2 bases at V and 7 bases at J, with 20 bases between the two ends. Germline V CDR1 and CDR2: MDHEN, SYDVKM. The CDR3: CASSLPRRGRPIEKLFF. The CDR3 nucleotides are TGTGCCAGCAGTTTACCGCGGAGGGGACGCCCTATTGAAAAACTGTTTTTT.

The chain employs TRBV20-1 and TRBJ1-5; a weak D match, TRBD1 (5 bases). The ends were cut back, 3 bases at V and 2 bases at J, with 11 bases in the middle. Germline CDR1 is DFQATT and CDR2 is SNEGSKA (reference sequence). This CDR3 has 14 amino acids. CDR3 DNA: TGCAGTGCTAGCCGGGACGGCCGCAATCAGCCCCAGCATTTT. As protein: CSASRDGRNQPQHF.

This chain uses TRBV13 with TRBJ2-4; 9 positions match TRBD2. Germline assignment: CDR1 PRHDT and CDR2 FYEKMQ (reference sequence). Trimming took 1 base from V and 4 from J; bases not matched to a gene: 5. The CDR3 is made up of 16 amino acids. The chain's CDR3 is CASSLVGTSRKNIQYF. Written as DNA, the CDR3 is TGTGCCAGCAGCTTAGTAGGGACTAGCAGGAAAAACATTCAGTACTTC.

The V call is TRBV12-3 or TRBV12-4, the J call TRBJ2-1, with 7 nucleotides matching TRBD1. This CDR3 is 15 amino acids long. V was pared by 8 bases and J by 0 bases, with 7 bases of the junction left unmatched. CDR3 sequence reads: CASCRQGSSYNEQFF. In DNA, the CDR3 is TGTGCCAGCTGCCGACAGGGAAGCTCCTACAATGAGCAGTTCTTC.

The chain joins TRBV25-1 to TRBJ1-1; D is undetermined. Trimming stripped 4 bases from V and 3 bases from J, with 12 bases between. The CDR3 is 14 residues long. The germline CDR1 and CDR2 sequences are MGHDK and SYGVNS. DNA for the CDR3: TGTGCCAGCAGTGGACCGGTGAGGGACACTGAAGCTTTCTTT. Residues: CASSGPVRDTEAFF.

The chain carries TRBV28 and TRBJ2-1, with D maybe TRBD1 (6 bases). The germline V and J ends were trimmed by 8 bases and 0 bases, with 14 bases remaining between them. This CDR3 has 15 amino acids. Germline CDR1 reads MDHEN; CDR2 reads SYDVKM. The CDR3 protein is CASFITGSSYNEQFF. The CDR3 DNA reads TGTGCCAGCTTCATCACAGGGAGCTCCTACAATGAGCAGTTCTTC.

The table lists this clonotype with a few counts. The V call is TRBV6-5, the J call TRBJ1-1; TRBD1 matches at 9 bases. V lost 0 bases to trimming and J lost 7 bases; unmatched junction nucleotides: 6. CDR1 MNHEY and CDR2 SVGAGI come from the germline V gene. This CDR3 has 15 amino acids. The CDR3 bases are TGTGCCAGCAGTTACTCAAGGACAGGGGCGTTTGAAGCTTTCTTT. It specifies CASSYSRTGAFEAFF.

The chain joins TRBV2 to TRBJ2-4; D is perhaps TRBD2 (6 bases). The germline V gene has CDR1 SNHLY and CDR2 FYNNEI. The V end was cut by 6 bases, the J end by 6 bases, with 18 bases between. This CDR3 spans 15 amino acids. The CDR3 reads CASRESGTELNIQYF. CDR3 sequence (DNA): TGTGCCAGCAGGGAATCCGGGACTGAATTAAACATTCAGTACTTC.

This rearrangement joins TRBV20-1 to TRBJ2-7; the D gene is possibly TRBD2 (5 bases). The germline V gene has CDR1 DFQATT and CDR2 SNEGSKA (reference sequence). V was cut by 3 bases and J by 0 bases, with 12 bases left in between. The CDR3 is 14 amino acids. Here the CDR3 DNA reads TGCAGTGCTAGCCCTAGCACGAGCTCCTACGAGCAGTACTTC. It codes for CSASPSTSSYEQYF.

This chain uses TRBV29-1 with TRBJ1-1; D is possibly TRBD1 (5 bases). CDR1 SQVTM and CDR2 ANQGSEA come from the germline V gene. The length of the CDR3 is 14 residues. Trimming removed 4 bases at V and 4 bases at J, with 16 bases between. The CDR3 sequence: CSVGRVRGSTEAFF. In DNA, the CDR3 is TGCAGCGTTGGACGGGTTCGGGGGTCCACTGAAGCTTTCTTT. The complete variable domain, with remaining parts taken from reference TRBV29-1 and TRBJ1-1, reads SAVISQKPSRDICQRGTSLTIQCQVDSQVTMMFWYRQQPGQSLTLIATANQGSEATYESGFVIDKFPISRPNLTFSTLTVSNMSPEDSSIYLCSVGRVRGSTEAFFGQGTRLTVV.

This clonotype was observed at least ten times. This chain joins TRBV7-2 and TRBJ2-7; TRBD2 agrees at 7 bases. The CDR3 sequence is 15 residues long. Unmatched junction bases numbered 6, after V lost 1 base and J lost 3 bases. Germline values: CDR1 SGHTA, CDR2 FQGNSA. CDR3 DNA: TGTGCCAGCAGCTTAGTAGCGGGCCAGATCTACGAGCAGTACTTC. Residues: CASSLVAGQIYEQYF.

This clonotype was recorded at least ten times. The rearrangement uses TRBV5-1 and TRBJ2-2; 7 bases are a match to TRBD2. V lost 5 bases, J lost 6 bases, and 10 bases stayed unmatched. The CDR3 has 15 amino acids. Germline V lookup: CDR1 SGHRS, CDR2 YFSETQ. The CDR3 nucleotides are TGCGCCAGCAGTCCGCTAGCGGATGGTGCCGGGGAGCTGTTTTTT. It is translated as CASSPLADGAGELFF.

This clonotype was found a few times. V usage is TRBV12-3 or TRBV12-4 and J usage is TRBJ2-2; perhaps TRBD2 as D (5 bases). The CDR3 totals 14 residues. Trimming shortened V by 2 bases and J by 5 bases, and 9 bases separated the two germline ends. The chain's CDR3 is CASSLLEVTGELFF. For the CDR3, the DNA is TGTGCCAGCAGTTTACTGGAGGTAACCGGGGAGCTGTTTTTT.

The rearrangement joins TRBV19 to TRBJ2-2; 8 nucleotides agree with TRBD1. The V gene end was trimmed by 6 bases and the J gene end by 1 base; junction bases not matched to a gene: 10. CDR3 length: 17 amino acids. The V gene's germline CDR1 is LNHDA and CDR2 SQIVND (reference sequence). DNA for the CDR3: TGTGCCAGTAGCAACCATCCCGGGACAGGGAACACCGGGGAGCTGTTTTTT. Translation gives CASSNHPGTGNTGELFF.

Concerning this clonotype itself: One end of the junction is discordant with germline, which a read error may explain. The chain employs TRBV6-5 and TRBJ2-1; D is perhaps TRBD1 (5 bases). The CDR3 is made up of 15 amino acids. CDR1 MNHEY and CDR2 SVGAGI come from the germline V gene. The CDR3 sequence is CASTNGRGKHNEQFF. The CDR3 DNA is TGTGCCAGCACCAACGGTAGGGGAAAGCACAATGAGCAATTCTTC.

This clonotype was observed at least ten times. The chain combines TRBV20-1 with TRBJ2-5; D is tentatively TRBD1 or TRBD2 (5 bases each). This CDR3 is 13 amino acids long. Germline-derived CDR1 and CDR2 are DFQATT and SNEGSKA (reference sequence). Trimming pared 3 bases from V and 2 bases from J, leaving 10 bases between. CDR3 region: CSARGELQETQYF. CDR3 sequence (DNA): TGCAGTGCTAGGGGGGAATTACAAGAGACCCAGTACTTC.

Only a few counts were recorded for this clonotype. The chain recombines TRBV25-1 with TRBJ2-3, with a tentative D call TRBD1 (5 bases). The CDR3 is 15 residues long. Trimming took off 1 base at V and 12 bases at J, with 20 bases between the two ends. Germline V CDR1 and CDR2: MGHDK, SYGVNS. The CDR3 reads CASSESPGNEFSQYF. DNA for the CDR3: TGTGCCAGCAGTGAATCCCCAGGGAATGAGTTTAGTCAGTATTTT.

The chain has TRBV12-3 or TRBV12-4 and TRBJ2-3, with no clear D. This CDR3 region has 16 residues. Trimming pared 1 base from V and 2 bases from J, leaving 13 bases between. The CDR3 coding sequence is TGTGCCAGCAGTTTAGGCAGGAGCCATTACACAGATACGCAGTATTTT. Protein sequence: CASSLGRSHYTDTQYF.